This TCR beta chain derives from a study of shared clonotypes between healthy human individuals. Study-wide points: Approximately 4.6% of naive CD4 clonotypes were shared across a few donors. Larger richness was generally estimated for naive than memory subsets. How much donors shared clonotypes was expected to be affected by sequencing depth.

This clone was seen a few times. Its matching antigen is unknown. This table comes from immunoSEQ multiplex PCR, and its TCRdb copy is limited to in-frame clones, with some not included. The sample holds 1,500,000 or so clones, roughly 96% seen once. The sequence came from a man aged 25-40 years in good health. Sequenced material: naive CD4+ T cells sorted from blood. Subset defined: CD45RA+ positively selected.

For the CDR3, the DNA is TGTGCCTGGAGTAAAGGGTTCGGAGGCGCTGAAGCTTTCTTT. Amino acid sequence: CAWSKGFGGAEAFF. The chain has TRBV30 and TRBJ1-1; D unclear. This CDR3 region has 14 residues. V was clipped by 2 bases and J by 6 bases, with 16 bases between them. The germline CDR1 and CDR2 sequences are GTSNPN and SVGIG (reference sequence). Using reference TRBV30 and TRBJ1-1 for the parts outside the CDR3, the full variable domain is SQTIHQWPATLVQPVGSPLSLECTVEGTSNPNLYWYRQAAGRGLQLLFYSVGIGQISSEVPQNLSASRPQDRQFILSSKKLLLSDSGFYLCAWSKGFGGAEAFFGQGTRLTVV.